This T cell receptor (beta chain) originates from a study of vaccination and CD4 T cells after COVID-19. Background on the study: The post-COVID sampling time was a median about 98 days after diagnosis, ranging from 35 to 161. Sampling that followed vaccination took place a median around 71 days after dose two, within a range of 14 to 241. Regarding the study as a whole: Of the reactive clones in convalescent patients, a median roughly 88% showed up only post-vaccination.

Sequencing of cultured CD4+ T cell DNA used the Oncomine TCR Beta short-read assay. Cultured CD4+ T cells were the source of extracted genomic DNA. TCRdb independently ran MiXCR on the PCR reads; one entry per CDR3 protein. The sample has approximately 13,000 distinct CDR3 sequences; 70% to 80% are singletons. Treatment meaning: roughly 11-day PBMC culture with coronavirus spike peptide pools or control peptides (ViraFEST assay). V dropped 5 bases and J dropped 5 bases, with 11 bases sitting between them. This CDR3 is built from 13 residues. Germline values: CDR1 KGHDR, CDR2 SFDVKD. As to this clonotype: As yet, its antigen is unknown.

This TCR was sampled from a human donor who had recovered from COVID-19. The sequenced sample was CD4+ T cells from blood, cultured in vitro. This sequence joins TRBV24-1 and TRBJ2-5; D gene unclear. The CDR3 is CATSARTLETQYF. Here the CDR3 DNA reads TGTGCCACCAGTGCCCGGACGCTCGAGACCCAGTACTTC.